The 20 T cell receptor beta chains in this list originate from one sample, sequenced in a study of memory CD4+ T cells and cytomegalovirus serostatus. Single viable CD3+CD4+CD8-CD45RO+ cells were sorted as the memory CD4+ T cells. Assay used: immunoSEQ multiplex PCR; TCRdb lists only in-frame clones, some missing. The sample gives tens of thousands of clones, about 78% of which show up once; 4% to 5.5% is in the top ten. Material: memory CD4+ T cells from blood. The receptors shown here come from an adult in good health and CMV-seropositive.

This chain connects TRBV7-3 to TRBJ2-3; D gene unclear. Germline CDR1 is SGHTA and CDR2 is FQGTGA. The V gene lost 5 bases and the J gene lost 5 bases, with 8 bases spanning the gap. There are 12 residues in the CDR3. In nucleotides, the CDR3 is TGTGCCAGCAGCCCCCTAGGAGATACGCAGTATTTT. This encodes CASSPLGDTQYF.

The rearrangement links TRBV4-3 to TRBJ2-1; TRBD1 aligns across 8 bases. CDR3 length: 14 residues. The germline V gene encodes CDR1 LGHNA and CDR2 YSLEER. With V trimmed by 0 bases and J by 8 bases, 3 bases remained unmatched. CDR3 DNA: TGCGCCAGCAGCCAAGACAGGGGGCGCCATGAGCAGTTCTTC. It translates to CASSQDRGRHEQFF.

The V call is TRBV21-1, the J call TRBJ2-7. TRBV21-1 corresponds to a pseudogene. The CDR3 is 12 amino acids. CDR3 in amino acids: CASCSWTYEQYF. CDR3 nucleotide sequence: TGTGCCAGCTGCTCCTGGACCTACGAGCAGTACTTC.

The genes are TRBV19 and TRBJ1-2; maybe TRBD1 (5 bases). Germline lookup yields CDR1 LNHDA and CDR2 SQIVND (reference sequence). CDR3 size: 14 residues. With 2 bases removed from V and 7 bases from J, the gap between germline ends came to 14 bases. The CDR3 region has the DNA TGTGCCAGTAGTATATCACCGGCTAGGGGTGGCTACACCTTC. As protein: CASSISPARGGYTF.

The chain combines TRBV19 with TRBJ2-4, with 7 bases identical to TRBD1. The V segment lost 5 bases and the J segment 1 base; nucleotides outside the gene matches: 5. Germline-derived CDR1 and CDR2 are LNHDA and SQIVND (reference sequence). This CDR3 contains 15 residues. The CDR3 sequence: CASSGLQGAKNIQYF. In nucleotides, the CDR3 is TGTGCCAGTAGTGGATTACAGGGGGCCAAAAACATTCAGTACTTC.

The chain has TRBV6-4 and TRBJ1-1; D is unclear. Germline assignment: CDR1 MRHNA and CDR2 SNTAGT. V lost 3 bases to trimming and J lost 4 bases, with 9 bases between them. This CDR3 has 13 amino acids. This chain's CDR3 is CASSEGMGTEAFF. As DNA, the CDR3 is TGTGCCAGCAGTGAGGGGATGGGCACTGAAGCTTTCTTT.

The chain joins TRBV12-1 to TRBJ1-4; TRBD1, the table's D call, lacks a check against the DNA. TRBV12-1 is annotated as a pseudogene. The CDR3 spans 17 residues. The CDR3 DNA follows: TGTGCCAGCAGCTCCGACAGGGGAGGAAGGACTAATGAAAAACTGTTTTTT. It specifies CASSSDRGGRTNEKLFF.

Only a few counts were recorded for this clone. This CDR3 is CASSLLPPGRQETQYF. For the CDR3, the DNA is TGCGCCAGCAGCTTGCTCCCGCCAGGGCGACAAGAGACCCAGTACTTC. The chain combines TRBV5-1 with TRBJ2-5; D perhaps matches TRBD1 (5 bases). The CDR3 consists of 16 residues. Germline values: CDR1 SGHRS, CDR2 YFSETQ. V was cut by 1 base and J by 2 bases, with 15 bases left in between.

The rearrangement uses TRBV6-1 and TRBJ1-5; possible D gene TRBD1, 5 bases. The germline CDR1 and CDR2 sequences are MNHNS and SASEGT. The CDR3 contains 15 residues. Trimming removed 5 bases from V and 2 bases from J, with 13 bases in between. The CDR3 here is CASSPPRVGNQPQHF. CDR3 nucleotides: TGTGCCAGCAGTCCCCCCAGGGTTGGCAATCAGCCCCAGCATTTT.

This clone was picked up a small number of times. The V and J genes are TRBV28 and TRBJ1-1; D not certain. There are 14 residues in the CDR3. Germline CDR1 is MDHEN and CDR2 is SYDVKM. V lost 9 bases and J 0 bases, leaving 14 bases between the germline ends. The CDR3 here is CASFEGGMNTEAFF. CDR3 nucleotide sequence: TGTGCCAGTTTCGAGGGTGGCATGAACACTGAAGCTTTCTTT.

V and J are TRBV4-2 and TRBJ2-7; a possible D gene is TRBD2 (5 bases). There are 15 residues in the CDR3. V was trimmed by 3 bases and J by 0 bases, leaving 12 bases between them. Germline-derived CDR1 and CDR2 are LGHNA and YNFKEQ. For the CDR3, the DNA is TGTGCCAGCAGCCAGATACTGGGGAGCTCCTACGAGCAGTACTTC. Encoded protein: CASSQILGSSYEQYF.

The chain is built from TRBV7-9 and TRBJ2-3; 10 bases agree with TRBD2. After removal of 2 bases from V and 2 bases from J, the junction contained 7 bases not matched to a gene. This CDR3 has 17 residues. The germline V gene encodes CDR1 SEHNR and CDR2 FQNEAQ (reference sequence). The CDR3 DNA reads TGTGCCAGCAGCTTACCCCCGGGACTAGCGAACACAGATACGCAGTATTTT. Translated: CASSLPPGLANTDTQYF.

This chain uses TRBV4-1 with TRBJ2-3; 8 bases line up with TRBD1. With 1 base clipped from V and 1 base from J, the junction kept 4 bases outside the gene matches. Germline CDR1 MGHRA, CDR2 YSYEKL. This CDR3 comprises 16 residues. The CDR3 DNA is TGCGCCAGCAGCCAAGTGGCCAGGGGGCGCACAGATACGCAGTATTTT. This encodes CASSQVARGRTDTQYF.

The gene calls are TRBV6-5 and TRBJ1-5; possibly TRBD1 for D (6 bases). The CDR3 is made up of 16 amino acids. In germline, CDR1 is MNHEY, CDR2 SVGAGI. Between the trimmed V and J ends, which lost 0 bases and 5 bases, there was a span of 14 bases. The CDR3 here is CASSYSKAGVDQPQHF. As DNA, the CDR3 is TGTGCCAGCAGTTACTCGAAGGCAGGGGTCGATCAGCCCCAGCATTTT.

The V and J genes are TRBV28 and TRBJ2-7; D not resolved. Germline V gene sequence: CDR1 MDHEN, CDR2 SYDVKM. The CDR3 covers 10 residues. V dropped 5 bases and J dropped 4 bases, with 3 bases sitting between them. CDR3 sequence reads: CASSKYEQYF. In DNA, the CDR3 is TGTGCCAGCAGTAAATACGAGCAGTACTTC.

CDR3 DNA sequence: TGTGCCAGCACCCCCGTTTTGGGCAGCCGGGACCCGTCCTACGAGCAGTACTTC. It encodes CASTPVLGSRDPSYEQYF. This chain uses TRBV28 with TRBJ2-7, with D perhaps TRBD1 or TRBD2 (5 bases each). V was clipped by 7 bases and J by 1 base, with 26 bases between them. The CDR3 spans 18 residues. CDR1 and CDR2 from the germline V gene are MDHEN and SYDVKM. The full variable domain, its missing parts supplied by reference TRBV28 and TRBJ2-7, is DVKVTQSSRYLVKRTGEKVFLECVQDMDHENMFWYRQDPGLGLRLIYFSYDVKMKEKGDIPEGYSVSREKKERFSLILESASTNQTSMYLCASTPVLGSRDPSYEQYFGPGTRLTVT.

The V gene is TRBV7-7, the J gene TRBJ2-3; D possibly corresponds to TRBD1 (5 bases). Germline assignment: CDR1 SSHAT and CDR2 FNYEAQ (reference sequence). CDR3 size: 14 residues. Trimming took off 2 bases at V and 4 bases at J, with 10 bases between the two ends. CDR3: CASSLYQGADTQYF. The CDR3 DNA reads TGTGCCAGCAGCTTATACCAGGGTGCAGATACGCAGTATTTT.

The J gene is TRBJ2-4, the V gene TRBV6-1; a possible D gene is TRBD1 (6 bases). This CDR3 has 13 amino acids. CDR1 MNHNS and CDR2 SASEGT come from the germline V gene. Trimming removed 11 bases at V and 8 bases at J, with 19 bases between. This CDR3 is CASVREPGDIQYF. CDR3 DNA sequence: TGTGCCTCAGTACGGGAACCAGGGGACATTCAGTACTTC.

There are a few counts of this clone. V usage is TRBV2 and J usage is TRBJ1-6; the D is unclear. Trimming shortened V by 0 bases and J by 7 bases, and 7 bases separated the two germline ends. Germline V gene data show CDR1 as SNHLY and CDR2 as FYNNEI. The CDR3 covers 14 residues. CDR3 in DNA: TGTGCCAGCAGTGAAGCGCGGCAGAATTCACCCCTCCACTTT. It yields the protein CASSEARQNSPLHF.

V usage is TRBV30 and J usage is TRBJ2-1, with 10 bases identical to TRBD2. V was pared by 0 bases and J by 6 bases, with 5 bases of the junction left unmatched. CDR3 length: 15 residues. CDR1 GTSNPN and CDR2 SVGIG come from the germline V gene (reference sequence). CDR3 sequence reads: CAWSVEAGGVNEQFF. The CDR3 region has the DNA TGTGCCTGGAGTGTAGAAGCGGGAGGGGTCAATGAGCAGTTCTTC.